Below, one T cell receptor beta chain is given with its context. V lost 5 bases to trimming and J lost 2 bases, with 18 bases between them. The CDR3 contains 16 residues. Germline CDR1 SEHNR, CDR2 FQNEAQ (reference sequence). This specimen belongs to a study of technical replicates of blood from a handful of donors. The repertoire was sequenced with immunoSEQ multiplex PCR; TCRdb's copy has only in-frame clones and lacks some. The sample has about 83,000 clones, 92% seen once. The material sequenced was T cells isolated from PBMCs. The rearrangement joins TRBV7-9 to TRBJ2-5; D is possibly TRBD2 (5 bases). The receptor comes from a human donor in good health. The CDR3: CASSPRQGPGQETQYF. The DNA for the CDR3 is TGTGCCAGCAGCCCACGGCAAGGCCCGGGACAAGAGACCCAGTACTTC.